The rows below give T cell receptor beta chains drawn from one sample of a study of T cells after yellow fever vaccination. TCRdb processed the 5' RACE reads anew with MiXCR; each CDR3 protein has one entry. The sample contains about 320,000 distinct CDR3 sequences, approximately 4% of which appear only once. This specimen consisted of PBMCs, obtained 15 days after the yellow fever booster vaccination. These receptors were obtained from a young man who received the YFV17D yellow fever vaccine. CDR3s include the opening cysteine and the closing phenylalanine or tryptophan. D genes are given only for firm matches. Expanded clones get a size class; other rows say once, few or many, or leave the size out.

D gene: .
clone size: .
V gene: TRBV20-1
J gene: TRBJ1-4
CDR3 protein: CSAEDRLNEKLFF
CDR3 DNA: TGCAGTGCTGAAGACAGGCTAAATGAAAAACTGTTTTTT

D gene: TRBD2
clone size: many
V gene: TRBV7-2
J gene: TRBJ2-1
CDR3 protein: CASSWGLAGGNEQFF
CDR3 DNA: TGTGCCAGCAGCTGGGGACTAGCGGGGGGAAATGAGCAGTTCTTC

D gene: .
clone size: many
V gene: TRBV7-6
J gene: TRBJ1-5
CDR3 protein: CASSFADSQPQHF
CDR3 DNA: TGTGCCAGCAGCTTCGCCGATTCCCAGCCCCAGCATTTT

D gene: .
clone size: few
V gene: TRBV7-9
J gene: TRBJ2-7
CDR3 protein: CASSLGGRDYEQYF
CDR3 DNA: TGTGCCAGCAGCTTAGGCGGCCGGGACTACGAGCAGTACTTC

D gene: .
clone size: .
V gene: TRBV7-2
J gene: TRBJ2-2
CDR3 protein: CASSLEVNTGELFF
CDR3 DNA: TGTGCCAGCAGCTTAGAGGTGAACACCGGGGAGCTGTTTTTT

D gene: .
clone size: many
V gene: TRBV7-2
J gene: TRBJ2-2
CDR3 protein: CASSSYSDGGELFF
CDR3 DNA: TGTGCCAGCAGCTCCTATTCTGACGGGGGGGAGCTGTTTTTT

D gene: .
clone size: many
V gene: TRBV7-2
J gene: TRBJ1-6
CDR3 protein: CASTGGPSSYNSPLHF
CDR3 DNA: TGTGCCAGCACTGGCGGGCCCAGCTCCTATAATTCACCCCTCCACTTT

D gene: .
clone size: many
V gene: TRBV5-4
J gene: TRBJ1-1
CDR3 protein: CASSLANTEAFF
CDR3 DNA: TGTGCCAGCAGCTTGGCGAACACTGAAGCTTTCTTT

D gene: TRBD1
clone size: many
V gene: TRBV7-9
J gene: TRBJ1-2
CDR3 protein: CASSLASDRGAYGYTF
CDR3 DNA: TGTGCCAGCAGCTTAGCGTCGGACAGGGGGGCCTATGGCTACACCTTC

D gene: TRBD2
clone size: many
V gene: TRBV6-5
J gene: TRBJ2-1
CDR3 protein: CASSRTSTSNEQFF
CDR3 DNA: TGTGCCAGCAGCCGGACTAGCACGTCCAATGAGCAGTTCTTC

D gene: .
clone size: few
V gene: TRBV28
J gene: TRBJ2-1
CDR3 protein: CASRSQTRLVYNEQFF
CDR3 DNA: TGTGCCAGCAGGAGTCAAACCCGCCTAGTCTACAATGAGCAGTTCTTC

D gene: .
clone size: .
V gene: TRBV6-5
J gene: TRBJ2-1
CDR3 protein: CASSYGWGRVGNEQFF
CDR3 DNA: TGTGCCAGCAGTTACGGTTGGGGCAGGGTGGGGAATGAGCAGTTCTTC

D gene: TRBD1
clone size: many
V gene: TRBV12-3/TRBV12-4
J gene: TRBJ1-1
CDR3 protein: CASRHNLGQGANTEAFF
CDR3 DNA: TGTGCCAGCAGACATAACCTCGGACAGGGGGCGAACACTGAAGCTTTCTTT

D gene: .
clone size: many
V gene: TRBV7-9
J gene: TRBJ1-5
CDR3 protein: CASSLGGNAQPQHF
CDR3 DNA: TGTGCCAGCAGCTTAGGGGGGAACGCTCAGCCCCAGCATTTT

D gene: .
clone size: few
V gene: TRBV27
J gene: TRBJ2-5
CDR3 protein: CASSAIWSGTAGTRGEETQYF
CDR3 DNA: TGTGCCAGCAGTGCAATATGGTCCGGGACAGCCGGGACTAGGGGGGAAGAGACCCAGTACTTC

D gene: .
clone size: .
V gene: TRBV4-3
J gene: TRBJ2-3
CDR3 protein: CASSQRLRTDTQYF
CDR3 DNA: TGCGCCAGCAGCCAAAGACTACGCACAGATACGCAGTATTTT

D gene: .
clone size: few
V gene: TRBV20-1
J gene: TRBJ2-1
CDR3 protein: CSAGRPGSYNEQFF
CDR3 DNA: TGCAGTGCGGGACGTCCCGGCTCCTACAATGAGCAGTTCTTC

D gene: .
clone size: many
V gene: TRBV7-3
J gene: TRBJ2-3
CDR3 protein: CASSLFSRDTPTDTQYF
CDR3 DNA: TGTGCCAGCAGCTTATTTTCCCGGGACACGCCCACAGATACGCAGTATTTT

D gene: .
clone size: many
V gene: TRBV5-6
J gene: TRBJ2-5
CDR3 protein: CASSLAGPETQYF
CDR3 DNA: TGTGCCAGCAGCTTGGCGGGGCCAGAGACCCAGTACTTC

D gene: .
clone size: many
V gene: TRBV6-1
J gene: TRBJ2-5
CDR3 protein: CASSEVGTGNLAF
CDR3 DNA: .

D gene: TRBD1
clone size: .
V gene: TRBV18
J gene: TRBJ2-7
CDR3 protein: CASFRDRDSYEQYF
CDR3 DNA: TGTGCCAGCTTCCGGGACAGGGACTCCTACGAGCAGTACTTC

D gene: TRBD1
clone size: many
V gene: TRBV15
J gene: TRBJ2-1
CDR3 protein: CATSRRDRGVNEQFF
CDR3 DNA: TGTGCCACCAGCAGGCGGGACAGGGGAGTCAATGAGCAGTTCTTC